A single sample is the source of the 8 T cell receptor beta chains below, sequenced in a study of T cell repertoires in cytomegalovirus infection. TCRdb re-called the reads with MiXCR, one entry per CDR3 protein. The table includes approximately 250,000 distinct CDR3 sequences, 6% to 8% detected once. Sequences were obtained from PBMCs. Every receptor here comes from a human donor in good health (CMV status not recorded). Some clones in this sample may be carry-over from other donors' samples.

In its sample, this clonotype was seen many times. The chain couples TRBV3-1 to TRBJ1-1; perhaps TRBD1 as D (5 bases). There are 18 residues in the CDR3. The germline CDR1 and CDR2 sequences are LGHDT and YNNKEL (reference sequence). Trimming cost V 1 base and J 1 base, with 19 bases left between them. CDR3 sequence: CASSQGEGAGRGNTEAFF. The CDR3 coding sequence is TGTGCCAGCAGCCAAGGGGAAGGGGCAGGGAGGGGGAACACTGAAGCTTTCTTT.

This chain links TRBV20-1 with TRBJ2-7, with 7 bases fitting TRBD1. Germline loops: CDR1 DFQATT, CDR2 SNEGSKA (reference sequence). The length of the CDR3 is 14 residues. After removal of 7 bases from V and 2 bases from J, the junction contained 11 bases not matched to a gene. For the CDR3, the DNA is TGCAGTGTCCTGCCGGGACAGAGGACCTACGAGCAGTACTTC. Translated: CSVLPGQRTYEQYF.

The chain recombines TRBV20-1 with TRBJ1-2, with D possibly TRBD1 on 6 matching bases. The CDR3 extends over 15 amino acids. Germline V gene data show CDR1 as DFQATT and CDR2 as SNEGSKA (reference sequence). Between the trimmed V and J ends, which lost 0 bases and 8 bases, there was a span of 19 bases. CDR3 nucleotide sequence: TGCAGTGCTAGAGATTTGGACAGAGGGGCCGTCGGCTACACCTTC. Amino acids: CSARDLDRGAVGYTF.

J is TRBJ1-1 and V is TRBV2; D is ambiguous. This CDR3 has 13 amino acids. V shed 1 base and J shed 4 bases, with 7 bases lying between them. The germline gives CDR1 SNHLY, CDR2 FYNNEI. CDR3 nucleotide sequence: TGTGCCAGCAGTGAAGGGGTGCTCACTGAAGCTTTCTTT. The encoded protein is CASSEGVLTEAFF.

This clonotype was recorded at least ten times. The chain joins TRBV18 to TRBJ1-5, with 7 bases fitting TRBD1. The CDR3 runs 16 residues. V was clipped by 6 bases and J by 1 base; unmatched bases: 9. Per germline, CDR1 KGHSH and CDR2 LQKENI. The CDR3, as DNA: TGTGCCAGCTCTACCAACCAGGGGGGAAGCAATCAGCCCCAGCATTTT. Amino acids: CASSTNQGGSNQPQHF. Full variable domain (missing parts from reference TRBV18 and TRBJ1-5): NAGVMQNPRHLVRRRGQEARLRCSPMKGHSHVYWYRQLPEEGLKFMVYLQKENIIDESGMPKERFSAEFPKEGPSILRIQQVVRGDSAAYFCASSTNQGGSNQPQHFGDGTRLSIL.

This clonotype was counted many times. J is TRBJ2-7 and V is TRBV6-8, with no clear D. The CDR3 extends over 14 amino acids. CDR1 MNHGY and CDR2 SAAAGT come from the germline V gene. V was cut by 5 bases and J by 3 bases, with 14 bases left in between. In DNA, the CDR3 is TGTGCCAGCAGTGTGTCTCCCTACTACTACGAGCAGTACTTC. Its protein product is CASSVSPYYYEQYF.

This clonotype has at least ten counts. The chain uses TRBV7-2 and TRBJ1-2; D unresolved. The CDR3 is made up of 13 amino acids. V lost 6 bases and J lost 8, with 16 bases in between. Germline assignment: CDR1 SGHTA and CDR2 FQGNSA. The chain's CDR3 is CASSPMDLWGYTF. CDR3 nucleotides: TGTGCCAGCAGTCCCATGGACCTCTGGGGCTACACCTTC.

At least ten counts were recorded for this clonotype. The chain combines TRBV20-1 with TRBJ1-4; D unclear. CDR1 DFQATT and CDR2 SNEGSKA come from the germline V gene (reference sequence). The V end was cut by 2 bases, the J end by 2 bases, with 6 bases between. The CDR3 contains 13 residues. Written as DNA, the CDR3 is TGCAGTGCTAGAACTACGACTAATGAAAAACTGTTTTTT. This sequence encodes CSARTTTNEKLFF.